The 28 T cell receptor beta chains reported below all come from one sample, sequenced in a study of control samples from healthy donors and cancer patients (dated by TCRdb to 2018 to 2021). The protocol used for the library was the immunoSEQ multiplex PCR assay. Drawn from immuneACCESS, this table holds only the in-frame rearrangements with V and J called that TCRdb kept. Clones are partly lost; checked studies trace under half to an unresolved V gene and leave the rest unexplained. The sample records about 150,000 clones, 70% to 90% of which are singletons. About 1.8% of the sample belongs to the ten largest clones. The sample comprised blood. The receptors originated from a man between 18 and 35 years old in good health.

The J gene is TRBJ2-1, the V gene TRBV7-8; TRBD2 agrees at 9 bases. The V segment lost 5 bases and the J segment 6 bases; nucleotides outside the gene matches: 8. From germline, CDR1 is SGHVS and CDR2 FQNEAQ. The CDR3 runs 15 residues. The CDR3 region is CASSLSGGRSNEQFF. DNA of the CDR3: TGTGCCAGCAGCCTTAGCGGGGGCCGGAGCAATGAGCAGTTCTTC.

V usage is TRBV9 and J usage is TRBJ2-5; a weak D match, TRBD2 (6 bases). Germline CDR1 reads SGDLS; CDR2 reads YYNGEE. The CDR3 extends over 15 amino acids. The V end lost 4 bases, the J end lost 2 bases, and 15 bases lay between the germline ends. The CDR3 DNA sequence: TGTGCCAGCAGCCTGGGCGGGGCGGGGCAAGAGACCCAGTACTTC. This codes for CASSLGGAGQETQYF.

This rearrangement joins TRBV4-3 to TRBJ1-2, with 7 bases that match TRBD1. V lost 1 base to trimming and J lost 4 bases; unmatched junction nucleotides: 3. Looked up from germline, CDR1 is LGHNA and CDR2 is YSLEER. The CDR3 sequence is 14 residues long. The CDR3 region has the DNA TGCGCCAGCAGCCAAGGACAGGGTCGCTATGGCTACACCTTC. Its protein is CASSQGQGRYGYTF.

The rearrangement links TRBV7-2 to TRBJ2-6; 11 bases are shared with TRBD1. The CDR3 extends over 18 amino acids. The germline CDR1 and CDR2 sequences are SGHTA and FQGNSA. The ends lost 5 bases at V and 1 base at J; junction bases unmatched: 7. CDR3 sequence reads: CASSPGQGAGSGANVLTF. The CDR3 region has the DNA TGTGCCAGCAGCCCCGGACAGGGGGCAGGGTCTGGGGCCAACGTCCTGACTTTC.

J is TRBJ1-5 and V is TRBV15; D remains unclear. The V gene lost 0 bases and the J gene lost 2 bases, with 8 bases spanning the gap. The length of the CDR3 is 15 residues. Germline CDR1 reads LNHNV; CDR2 reads YYDKDF (reference sequence). The CDR3 reads CATSRDLSGNQPQHF. DNA for the CDR3: TGTGCCACCAGCAGAGATTTGTCCGGCAATCAGCCCCAGCATTTT. Drawing the rest from reference TRBV15 and TRBJ1-5, the complete variable domain is DAMVIQNPRYQVTQFGKPVTLSCSQTLNHNVMYWYQQKSSQAPKLLFHYYDKDFNNEADTPDNFQSRRPNTSFCFLDIRSPGLGDTAMYLCATSRDLSGNQPQHFGDGTRLSIL.

This chain uses TRBV13 with TRBJ2-4; D ambiguous. The CDR3 runs to 14 residues. CDR1 PRHDT and CDR2 FYEKMQ come from the germline V gene (reference sequence). Trimming took off 3 bases at V and 1 base at J, with 7 bases between the two ends. The CDR3 DNA is TGTGCCAGCAGCTTCACCGGGGCCAAAAACATTCAGTACTTC. Translated, it gives CASSFTGAKNIQYF.

The chain couples TRBV7-6 to TRBJ2-5; 11 bases map to TRBD1. The length of the CDR3 is 15 residues. Germline assignment: CDR1 SGHVS and CDR2 FNYEAQ. The junction had 3 bases not matched to a gene; V was cut back by 2 bases and J by 4 bases. Here the CDR3 reads CASSLPGTGGETQYF. Here the CDR3 DNA reads TGTGCCAGCAGCTTACCCGGGACAGGGGGAGAGACCCAGTACTTC.

The chain employs TRBV30 and TRBJ1-6; possibly TRBD1 for D (6 bases). CDR1 and CDR2 from the germline V gene are GTSNPN and SVGIG (reference sequence). This CDR3 is built from 15 residues. The V and J ends lost 5 bases and 8 bases respectively, with 19 bases between them. The CDR3 DNA sequence: TGTGCCTGGGATGTAGGGGGGGCCGGGGATTCACCCCTCCACTTT. Encoded protein: CAWDVGGAGDSPLHF.

This chain joins TRBV5-5 and TRBJ2-5; TRBD2 might be the D (6 bases). V lost 4 bases and J lost 4, with 14 bases in between. The CDR3 runs to 14 residues. CDR1 is SGHKS, CDR2 YYEKEE, per germline (reference sequence). The CDR3 coding sequence is TGTGCCAGCAGCACGGAATGGGGAGGAGAGACCCAGTACTTC. This gives the protein CASSTEWGGETQYF.

The rearrangement joins TRBV28 to TRBJ1-4, with 8 bases aligning to TRBD1. The CDR3 totals 16 residues. J gave up 2 bases and V 6 bases, and 8 bases lay outside the gene matches. Germline V gene lookup returns CDR1 MDHEN and CDR2 SYDVKM. The CDR3 region has the DNA TGTGCCAGCAGGCTTCAAACAGGGGGGACTAATGAAAAACTGTTTTTT. It yields the protein CASRLQTGGTNEKLFF.

The rearrangement joins TRBV5-1 to TRBJ2-7, with 7 positions matching TRBD1. CDR3 length equals 13 residues. V dropped 4 bases and J dropped 5; count of bases not matched to a gene: 6. Germline-derived CDR1 and CDR2 are SGHRS and YFSETQ. The CDR3: CASSETGTHEQYF. CDR3 coding DNA: TGCGCCAGCAGCGAGACAGGGACCCACGAGCAGTACTTC.

A few counts support this clone. The gene calls are TRBV11-2 and TRBJ2-7, with TRBD1 matching over 10 bases. V shed 4 bases and J 2 bases; nucleotides not matched to a gene: 8. The germline CDR1 and CDR2 sequences are SGHAT and FQNNGV. This CDR3 contains 16 residues. This CDR3 reads CASSSQTGTGAYEQYF. The DNA of the CDR3 is TGTGCCAGCAGCTCCCAGACCGGGACAGGGGCCTACGAGCAGTACTTC.

J is TRBJ1-6 and V is TRBV19; D ambiguous. Deletions cut 6 bases from V and 4 bases from J, with 7 bases between. Germline CDR1 is LNHDA and CDR2 is SQIVND (reference sequence). The CDR3 covers 13 residues. In nucleotides, the CDR3 is TGTGCCAGTAGAGACGTTTATAATTCACCCCTCCACTTT. This sequence encodes CASRDVYNSPLHF. The variable domain in full, with the rest retrieved from reference TRBV19 and TRBJ1-6, is DGGITQSPKYLFRKEGQNVTLSCEQNLNHDAMYWYRQDPGQGLRLIYYSQIVNDFQKGDIAEGYSVSREKKESFPLTVTSAQKNPTAFYLCASRDVYNSPLHFGNGTRLTVT.

The chain combines TRBV2 with TRBJ2-5, with 8 bases aligning to TRBD2. The length of the CDR3 is 12 residues. The germline V gene has CDR1 SNHLY and CDR2 FYNNEI. The V and J ends lost 4 bases and 5 bases, in that order; junction bases with no gene match: 0. Here the CDR3 reads CASSGTSETQYF. CDR3 DNA: TGTGCCAGCAGTGGGACTAGCGAGACCCAGTACTTC.

The V gene is TRBV2, the J gene TRBJ1-4, with 10 bases matching TRBD1. Losses at the gene ends were 6 bases for V and 13 bases for J; bases not matched to a gene: 5. CDR1 SNHLY and CDR2 FYNNEI come from the germline V gene. The CDR3 covers 12 residues. CDR3 nucleotide sequence: TGTGCCAGCAGCGGGGACAGGGGACGACTGTTTTTT. Translating gives CASSGDRGRLFF.

J is TRBJ1-2 and V is TRBV25-1; weak D call: TRBD1 (5 bases). V gave up 3 bases and J gave up 7 bases, with 9 bases separating them. The CDR3 totals 12 residues. Germline V gives CDR1 MGHDK, CDR2 SYGVNS. The CDR3 reads CASSEGLSGYTF. Here the CDR3 DNA reads TGTGCCAGCAGTGAGGGACTTTCTGGCTACACCTTC.

The chain couples TRBV27 to TRBJ1-6, with D uncertain. The CDR3 totals 14 residues. CDR1 is MNHEY, CDR2 SMNVEV, per germline (reference sequence). V was cut by 7 bases and J by 5 bases, with 12 bases left in between. Here the CDR3 reads CASMSLSDNSPLHF. The CDR3 region has the DNA TGTGCCAGCATGAGCCTTTCAGATAATTCACCCCTCCACTTT.

In nucleotides, the CDR3 is TGTGCCAGCAGCTTGGCTCCAGGGGGGGCAGATACGCAGTATTTT. Protein sequence: CASSLAPGGADTQYF. This rearrangement joins TRBV5-5 to TRBJ2-3, with D tentatively TRBD1 or TRBD2 (7 bases each). Looked up from germline, CDR1 is SGHKS and CDR2 is YYEKEE (reference sequence). The CDR3 is 15 residues long. V lost 0 bases and J 4 bases, leaving 12 bases between the germline ends.

The chain is built from TRBV7-9 and TRBJ2-7, with 7 bases identical to TRBD1. Germline trimming cut 5 bases from V and 2 bases from J; bases unmatched to any gene: 9. CDR3 length equals 15 residues. The germline V gene encodes CDR1 SEHNR and CDR2 FQNEAQ (reference sequence). The CDR3: CASSPWTGPTYEQYF. CDR3 sequence (DNA): TGTGCCAGCAGCCCCTGGACAGGACCTACCTACGAGCAGTACTTC.

This chain uses TRBV21-1 with TRBJ2-1; the table calls TRBD2, which could not be checked here. TRBV21-1 is described as a pseudogene. The CDR3 is made up of 12 amino acids. The CDR3 coding sequence is TGTGCCAGCAGCAAAGCTAGCGATGAGCAGTTCTTC. Its protein product is CASSKASDEQFF.

The V call is TRBV19, the J call TRBJ1-6; 8 nucleotides match TRBD1. The length of the CDR3 is 15 residues. CDR1 is LNHDA, CDR2 SQIVND, per germline (reference sequence). V lost 3 bases to trimming and J lost 7 bases; unmatched junction nucleotides: 5. In DNA, the CDR3 is TGTGCCAGTAGTATCCAGGGGGCGGAAAATTCACCCCTCCACTTT. This codes for CASSIQGAENSPLHF. Together with reference TRBV19 and TRBJ1-6, the CDR3 gives the full variable domain: DGGITQSPKYLFRKEGQNVTLSCEQNLNHDAMYWYRQDPGQGLRLIYYSQIVNDFQKGDIAEGYSVSREKKESFPLTVTSAQKNPTAFYLCASSIQGAENSPLHFGNGTRLTVT.

The J gene is TRBJ1-1, the V gene TRBV11-2; D gene ambiguous. This CDR3 contains 11 residues. The V gene lost 7 bases and the J gene lost 4 bases, with 7 bases spanning the gap. CDR1 is SGHAT, CDR2 FQNNGV, per germline. The CDR3 sequence is CASIRTTEAFF. CDR3 nucleotide sequence: TGTGCCAGCATCCGGACCACTGAAGCTTTCTTT.

The chain is built from TRBV29-1 and TRBJ1-5; D is ambiguous. The V end lost 7 bases, the J end lost 10 bases, and 14 bases lay between the germline ends. Germline V gene lookup returns CDR1 SQVTM and CDR2 ANQGSEA. The CDR3 spans 11 residues. Here the CDR3 reads CSAGDNSPQHF. The DNA for the CDR3 is TGCAGCGCCGGAGACAATAGTCCCCAGCATTTT.

This sequence joins TRBV19 and TRBJ1-4; no clear D. The germline V gene encodes CDR1 LNHDA and CDR2 SQIVND (reference sequence). Trimming took off 0 bases at V and 0 bases at J, with 8 bases between the two ends. The CDR3 is 16 amino acids. This CDR3 is CASSIDDTSTNEKLFF. CDR3 coding DNA: TGTGCCAGTAGTATAGATGACACCTCAACTAATGAAAAACTGTTTTTT.

This clone has a single count. The chain carries TRBV18 and TRBJ1-4, with D unclear. Trimming stripped 3 bases from V and 5 bases from J, with 10 bases between. This CDR3 contains 14 residues. Per the germline V gene, CDR1 is KGHSH and CDR2 is LQKENI. The CDR3 DNA reads as TGTGCCAGCTCACCCGGACGATGGAATGAAAAACTGTTTTTT. It encodes CASSPGRWNEKLFF.

This sequence joins TRBV11-2 and TRBJ2-4; 8 bases are a match to TRBD1. After removal of 4 bases from V and 1 base from J, the junction contained 12 bases not matched to a gene. CDR1 is SGHAT, CDR2 FQNNGV, per germline. This CDR3 is 18 amino acids long. The CDR3 DNA reads as TGTGCCAGCAGCTCAGGGGGCGTAGTGCGGTGGGCCAAAAACATTCAGTACTTC. This codes for CASSSGGVVRWAKNIQYF.

This chain's CDR3 is CASSLGLSGNTIYF. The CDR3 region has the DNA TGTGCCAGCAGTCTCGGACTCTCTGGAAACACCATATATTTT. This rearrangement joins TRBV28 to TRBJ1-3; the D is unclear. Germline assignment: CDR1 MDHEN and CDR2 SYDVKM. The CDR3 sequence is 14 residues long. Trimming shortened V by 5 bases and J by 0 bases, and 8 bases separated the two germline ends.

V gene TRBV28 combines with J gene TRBJ2-1, with D perhaps TRBD2 (7 bases). V dropped 5 bases and J dropped 6 bases, with 20 bases sitting between them. Germline V gene data show CDR1 as MDHEN and CDR2 as SYDVKM. This CDR3 comprises 16 residues. CDR3 nucleotide sequence: TGTGCCAGCAGTCTGGGAGGCGGGGGCCCTCGCAATGAGCAGTTCTTC. It is translated as CASSLGGGGPRNEQFF.